The source of this TCR beta chain is a study of blood T cell repertoires in COVID-19. Sequencing was performed with immunoSEQ multiplex PCR; in TCRdb, only in-frame clones are kept and a portion is missing. The table shows a few hundred thousand clones, with approximately 86% occurring only once. Regarding this clone: One end of the junction varies from germline; a read error may be responsible.

Germline loops: CDR1 MNHNS, CDR2 SASEGT. The CDR3 consists of 14 residues. The sequence was obtained from a human donor with COVID-19, enrolled during active disease. The donor label of this sample is uncertain. The chain joins TRBV6-1 to TRBJ1-2; D not resolved. The sample consisted of peripheral blood. CDR3 nucleotides: TGTGCCAGCAGGGAAGTCCTAGCTAACTATGGCTACACCTTC. Amino acid sequence: CASREVLANYGYTF.